In this sample, the clone carrying this T cell receptor (beta chain) turned up a few times. The antigen is not known. The sample comes from a study of identical twins. Whole-study results and caveats: The study drew conclusions from cross-sectional statistical analysis, not from following the same donors.

TCRdb fed the 5' RACE reads into MiXCR, producing one record per CDR3 protein. Among a few hundred thousand distinct CDR3 sequences listed, 9.6% were seen once. The sample was also linked to a second study, of yellow fever vaccine responses in identical twins.

The receptor was derived from a woman aged 18 to 35 in good health. Sequencing was performed on PBMCs.

The CDR3 region is CASSNRDKNTGELFF. The CDR3 DNA is TGCGCCAGCAGCAACCGGGACAAGAACACCGGGGAGCTGTTTTTT. The J gene is TRBJ2-2, the V gene TRBV5-1, with D possibly TRBD1 on 6 matching bases. Germline V lookup: CDR1 SGHRS, CDR2 YFSETQ. There are 15 residues in the CDR3. V dropped 4 bases and J dropped 1 base, with 11 bases sitting between them.